These T cell receptor beta chains were read from a single sample in a study of T cells in Graves' hyperthyroidism and ophthalmopathy. TCRdb called the multiplex PCR reads again in MiXCR, with one record for every CDR3 protein. Of some 700,000 distinct CDR3 sequences listed, around 15% were seen once; the top ten hold less than 20%. Sequences were obtained from blood. The source is a man between 50 and 59 years old with Graves' hyperthyroidism. CDR3s include the opening cysteine and the closing phenylalanine or tryptophan. Each record gives: V gene, D gene, clone size, J gene, CDR3 protein, CDR3 DNA. A D gene is named only where the DNA matches it firmly. Only part of the rows carry a size: once, few, many, or a class if the clone is expanded.

TRBV6-1,-,many,TRBJ1-5,CASSEGDRVSAQHF,TGTGCCAGCAGTGAGGGGGACCGAGTATCGGCCCAGCATTTT
TRBV20-1,-,-,TRBJ2-2,CSASSGTGGELFF,TGCAGTGCTAGTTCAGGGACCGGCGGGGAGCTGTTTTTT
TRBV7-8,-,-,TRBJ2-2,CASSLNPRLNTGELFF,TGTGCCAGCAGCCTAAATCCCAGGCTGAACACCGGGGAGCTGTTTTTT
TRBV19,TRBD1,few,TRBJ1-5,CASSLVIWDRDGQPQHF,TGTGCCAGTAGCCTGGTTATATGGGACAGGGACGGTCAGCCCCAGCATTTT
TRBV6-5,-,many,TRBJ2-7,CASSFWGSSYEQYF,TGTGCCAGCAGTTTCTGGGGGAGCTCCTACGAGCAGTACTTC
TRBV30,-,-,TRBJ2-1,CAWSEHGYNEQFF,TGTGCCTGGAGTGAACACGGTTACAATGAGCAGTTCTTC
TRBV3-1,-,many,TRBJ2-1,CASSRAPSNEQFF,TGTGCCAGCAGTAGAGCCCCGAGCAATGAGCAGTTCTTC
TRBV18,-,many,TRBJ1-1,CASSPRSGRPTEAFF,TGTGCCAGCTCACCAAGGTCTGGACGGCCCACTGAAGCTTTCTTT
TRBV30,-,many,TRBJ1-5,CAWRAMGDQPQHF,TGTGCCTGGAGGGCGATGGGGGATCAGCCCCAGCATTTT
TRBV11-2,TRBD2,-,TRBJ2-1,CASSFASGGYNEQFF,TGTGCCAGCAGCTTCGCCAGCGGGGGTTACAATGAGCAGTTCTTC
TRBV20-1,TRBD1,many,TRBJ2-7,CSATRTGNYEQYF,TGCAGTGCTACGCGGACAGGCAACTACGAGCAGTACTTC
TRBV5-8,-,-,TRBJ2-7,CASSLPDRSWNEQYF,TGTGCCAGCAGTTTGCCCGACAGGTCGTGGAACGAGCAGTACTTC
TRBV29-1,TRBD2,-,TRBJ2-1,CSVEGVLAGERKVYEQFF,TGCAGCGTCGAGGGGGTACTAGCGGGAGAGAGAAAAGTGTACGAGCAGTTCTTC
TRBV7-2,TRBD1,many,TRBJ1-2,CASSLAGQGAYYGYTF,TGTGCCAGCAGCTTAGCGGGGCAGGGGGCTTACTATGGCTACACCTTC
TRBV12-3/TRBV12-4,-,few,TRBJ2-4,CASSLDHLKNIQYF,TGTGCCAGCAGTTTGGACCACTTAAAAAACATTCAGTACTTC